This TCR beta chain is from a study of control samples from healthy donors and cancer patients. Measured with immunoSEQ multiplex PCR; TCRdb has only the in-frame clones, and not every one. The sample consists of fewer than 95,000 clones, approximately 86% of them appearing once. The V end was cut by 0 bases, the J end by 6 bases, with 8 bases between. CDR3 length: 13 amino acids. Germline CDR1 is LGHDT and CDR2 is YNNKEL (reference sequence). The gene calls are TRBV3-1 (or the pseudogene TRBV3-2) and TRBJ1-2; maybe TRBD1 (5 bases). Sample: blood. This sequence was found in a young man in good health. CDR3 DNA sequence: TGTGCCAGCAGCCAAGAATGGGGGGATGGCTACACCTTC. Encoded protein: CASSQEWGDGYTF.